The T cell receptor beta chain described here comes from a study of CD8 T cells in ankylosing spondylitis. The study's findings and limits: What seemed typical of ankylosing spondylitis blood was a TCR beta motif built from eight highly homologous variants. Previous work reported some of these motif variants in the synovial fluid and blood of reactive arthritis. Reported data indicate significant enrichment of disease-linked clones within matched ankylosing spondylitis synovial fluid.

Trimming shortened V by 7 bases and J by 9 bases, and 25 bases separated the two germline ends. The CDR3 has 17 amino acids. The germline V gene has CDR1 SEHNR and CDR2 FQNEAQ (reference sequence). This clonotype came up many times. The antigen is unknown. TCRdb re-called the 5' RACE reads with MiXCR, one entry per CDR3 protein. The sample yields about 510,000 distinct CDR3 sequences, roughly 5.3% seen once. The chain combines TRBV7-9 with TRBJ1-6; D is uncertain. The sample taken for sequencing was blood, either unsorted or a sorted T cell fraction (not recorded which). The TCR comes from a male donor with ankylosing spondylitis. CDR3 sequence: CASIHPEKEGSGSPLHF. CDR3 DNA sequence: TGTGCCAGCATTCACCCCGAAAAGGAGGGATCGGGTTCACCCCTCCACTTT.